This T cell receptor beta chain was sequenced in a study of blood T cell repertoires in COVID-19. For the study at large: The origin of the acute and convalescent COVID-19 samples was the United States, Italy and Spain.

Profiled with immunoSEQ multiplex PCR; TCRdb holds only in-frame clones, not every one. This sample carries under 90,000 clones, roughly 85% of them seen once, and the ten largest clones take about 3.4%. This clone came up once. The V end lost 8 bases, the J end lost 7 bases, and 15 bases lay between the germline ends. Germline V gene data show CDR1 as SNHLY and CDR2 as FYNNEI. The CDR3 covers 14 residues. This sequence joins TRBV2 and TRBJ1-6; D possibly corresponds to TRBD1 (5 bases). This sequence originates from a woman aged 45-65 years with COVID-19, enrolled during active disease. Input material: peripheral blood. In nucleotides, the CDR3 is TGTGCCAGCGCTTCTCGGCGGGGCAATTCACCCCTCCACTTT. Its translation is CASASRRGNSPLHF.